This T cell receptor (beta chain) was retrieved from a study of blood T cell repertoires in COVID-19. This clone was recorded many times. Sequencing used immunoSEQ multiplex PCR; TCRdb keeps in-frame clones, though not all of them. Of around 200,000 clones listed, 70% to 90% are singletons. Germline V gene lookup returns CDR1 SGDLS and CDR2 YYNGEE. V was pared by 2 bases and J by 1 base, with 10 bases between. The CDR3 sequence is 15 residues long. The chain is built from TRBV9 and TRBJ2-1; tentatively, D is TRBD2 (5 bases). Sequenced material: peripheral blood. The receptor was derived from a human donor with active or convalescent COVID-19. The donor label of this sample is uncertain. CDR3 protein: CASSVREESYNEQFF. Here the CDR3 DNA reads TGTGCCAGCAGCGTTCGGGAAGAATCCTACAATGAGCAGTTCTTC.